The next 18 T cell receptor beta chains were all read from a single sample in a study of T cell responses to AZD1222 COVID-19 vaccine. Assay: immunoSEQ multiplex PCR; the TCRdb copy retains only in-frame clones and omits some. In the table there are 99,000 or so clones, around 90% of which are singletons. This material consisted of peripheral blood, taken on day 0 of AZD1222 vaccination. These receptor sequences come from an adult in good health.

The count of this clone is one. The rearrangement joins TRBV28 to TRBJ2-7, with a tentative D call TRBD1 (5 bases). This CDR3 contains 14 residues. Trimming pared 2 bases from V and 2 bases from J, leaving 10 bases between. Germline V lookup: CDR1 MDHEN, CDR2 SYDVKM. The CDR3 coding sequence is TGTGCCAGCAGTTTACAGGGCTTAACCTACGAGCAGTACTTC. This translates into CASSLQGLTYEQYF. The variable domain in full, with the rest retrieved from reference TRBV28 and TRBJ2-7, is DVKVTQSSRYLVKRTGEKVFLECVQDMDHENMFWYRQDPGLGLRLIYFSYDVKMKEKGDIPEGYSVSREKKERFSLILESASTNQTSMYLCASSLQGLTYEQYFGPGTRLTVT.

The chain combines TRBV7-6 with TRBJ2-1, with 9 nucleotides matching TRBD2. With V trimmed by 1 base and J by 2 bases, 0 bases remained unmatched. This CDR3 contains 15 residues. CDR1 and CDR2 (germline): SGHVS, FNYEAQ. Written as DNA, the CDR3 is TGTGCCAGCAGCTTAGGCGGGGGGGCCTACAATGAGCAGTTCTTC. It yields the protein CASSLGGGAYNEQFF.

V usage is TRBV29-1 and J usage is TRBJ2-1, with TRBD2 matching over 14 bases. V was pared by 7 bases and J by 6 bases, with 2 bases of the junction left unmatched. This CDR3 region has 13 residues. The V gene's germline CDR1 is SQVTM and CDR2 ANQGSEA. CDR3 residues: CSGGTSGSNEQFF. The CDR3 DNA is TGCAGCGGCGGGACTAGCGGGAGCAATGAGCAGTTCTTC.

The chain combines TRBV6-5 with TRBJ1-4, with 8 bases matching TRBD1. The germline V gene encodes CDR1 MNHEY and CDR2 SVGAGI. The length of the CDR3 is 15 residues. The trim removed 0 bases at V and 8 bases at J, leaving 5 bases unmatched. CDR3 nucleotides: TGTGCCAGCAGTTACTCGACAGGGGTGGGGGAAAAACTGTTTTTT. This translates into CASSYSTGVGEKLFF.

CDR3: CASSPGYEQYF. The CDR3 DNA follows: TGTGCCAGTAGCCCCGGCTACGAGCAGTACTTC. The chain links TRBV19 to TRBJ2-7; no clear D gene. The CDR3 runs to 11 residues. V gave up 6 bases and J gave up 3 bases, with 6 bases separating them. Germline V gives CDR1 LNHDA, CDR2 SQIVND (reference sequence).

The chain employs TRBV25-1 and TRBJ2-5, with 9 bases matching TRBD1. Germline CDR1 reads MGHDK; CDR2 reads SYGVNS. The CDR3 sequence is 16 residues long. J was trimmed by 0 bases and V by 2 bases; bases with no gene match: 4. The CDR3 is CASSEPGTGYQETQYF. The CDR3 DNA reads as TGTGCCAGCAGTGAACCCGGGACAGGGTACCAAGAGACCCAGTACTTC.

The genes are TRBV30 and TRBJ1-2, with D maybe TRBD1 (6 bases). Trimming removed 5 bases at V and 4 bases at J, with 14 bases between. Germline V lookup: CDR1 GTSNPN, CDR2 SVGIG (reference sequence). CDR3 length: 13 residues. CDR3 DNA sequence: TGTGCCTGGGCGGAACAGGGCGTCTATGGCTACACCTTC. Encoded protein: CAWAEQGVYGYTF.

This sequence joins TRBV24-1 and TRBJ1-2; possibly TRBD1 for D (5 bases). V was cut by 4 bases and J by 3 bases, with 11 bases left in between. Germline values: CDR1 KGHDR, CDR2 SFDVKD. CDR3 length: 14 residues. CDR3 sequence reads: CATSDRTLDYGYTF. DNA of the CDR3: TGTGCCACCAGTGACCGGACACTGGACTATGGCTACACCTTC.

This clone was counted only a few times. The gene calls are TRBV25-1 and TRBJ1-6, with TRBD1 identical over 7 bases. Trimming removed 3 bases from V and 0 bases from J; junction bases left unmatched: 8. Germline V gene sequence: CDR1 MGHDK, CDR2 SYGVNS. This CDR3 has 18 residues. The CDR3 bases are TGTGCCAGCAGTGATCGAGGGGGCCTGGGCTCCTATAATTCACCCCTCCACTTT. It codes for CASSDRGGLGSYNSPLHF.

This CDR3 reads CASSPPPWTGLTYGYTF. CDR3 bases: TGTGCCAGCAGTCCACCCCCCTGGACAGGGCTAACATATGGCTACACCTTC. This rearrangement joins TRBV28 to TRBJ1-2; 8 bases align to TRBD1. The V gene's germline CDR1 is MDHEN and CDR2 SYDVKM. This CDR3 is 17 amino acids long. V shed 5 bases and J 5 bases; nucleotides not matched to a gene: 16.

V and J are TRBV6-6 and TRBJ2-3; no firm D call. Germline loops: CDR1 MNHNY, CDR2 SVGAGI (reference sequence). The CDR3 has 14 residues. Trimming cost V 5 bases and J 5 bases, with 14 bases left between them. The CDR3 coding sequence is TGTGCCAGCAGTCGATCTCGGGTGAGAGATACGCAGTATTTT. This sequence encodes CASSRSRVRDTQYF.

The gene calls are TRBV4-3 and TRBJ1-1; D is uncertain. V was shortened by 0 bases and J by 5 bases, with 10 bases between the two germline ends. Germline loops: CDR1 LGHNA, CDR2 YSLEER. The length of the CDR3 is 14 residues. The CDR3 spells CASSQDVAGTEAFF. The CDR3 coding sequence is TGCGCCAGCAGCCAAGATGTAGCGGGAACTGAAGCTTTCTTT.

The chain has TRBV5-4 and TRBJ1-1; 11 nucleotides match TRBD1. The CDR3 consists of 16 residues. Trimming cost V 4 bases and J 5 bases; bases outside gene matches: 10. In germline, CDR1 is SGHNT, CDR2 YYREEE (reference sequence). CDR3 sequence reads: CASSQRGQGGSTEAFF. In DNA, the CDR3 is TGTGCCAGCAGCCAAAGGGGACAGGGGGGTAGTACTGAAGCTTTCTTT.

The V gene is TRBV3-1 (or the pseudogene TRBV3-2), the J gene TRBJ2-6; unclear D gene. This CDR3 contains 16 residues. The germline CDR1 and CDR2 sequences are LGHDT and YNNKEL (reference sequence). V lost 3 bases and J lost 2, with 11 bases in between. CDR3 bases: TGTGCCAGCAGCCACCCCGGGCAGGCTGGGGCCAACGTCCTGACTTTC. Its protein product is CASSHPGQAGANVLTF.

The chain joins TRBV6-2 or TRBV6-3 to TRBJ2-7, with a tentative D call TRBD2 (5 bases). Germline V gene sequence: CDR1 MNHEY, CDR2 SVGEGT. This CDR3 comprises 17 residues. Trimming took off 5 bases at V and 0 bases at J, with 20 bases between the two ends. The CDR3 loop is CASSHGITTVLSYEQYF. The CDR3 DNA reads TGTGCCAGCAGTCACGGGATAACTACCGTCCTCTCCTACGAGCAGTACTTC.

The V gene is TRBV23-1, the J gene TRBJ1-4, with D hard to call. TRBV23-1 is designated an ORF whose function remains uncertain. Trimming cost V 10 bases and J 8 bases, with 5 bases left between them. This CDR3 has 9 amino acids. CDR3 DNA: TGCGCCACGAGGGAAAAACTGTTTTTT. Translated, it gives CATREKLFF.

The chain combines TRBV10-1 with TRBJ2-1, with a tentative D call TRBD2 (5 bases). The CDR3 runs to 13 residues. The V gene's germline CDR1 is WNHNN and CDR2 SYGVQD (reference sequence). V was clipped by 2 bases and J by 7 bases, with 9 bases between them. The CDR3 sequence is CASSEDGRNEQFF. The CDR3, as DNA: TGCGCCAGCAGTGAGGATGGGAGAAATGAGCAGTTCTTC.

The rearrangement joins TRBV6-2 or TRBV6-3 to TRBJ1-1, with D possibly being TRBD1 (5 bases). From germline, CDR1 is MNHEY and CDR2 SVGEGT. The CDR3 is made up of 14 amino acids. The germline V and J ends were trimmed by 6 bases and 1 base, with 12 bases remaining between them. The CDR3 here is CASSDPQGNTEAFF. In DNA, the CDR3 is TGTGCCAGCAGCGACCCTCAGGGGAACACTGAAGCTTTCTTT.